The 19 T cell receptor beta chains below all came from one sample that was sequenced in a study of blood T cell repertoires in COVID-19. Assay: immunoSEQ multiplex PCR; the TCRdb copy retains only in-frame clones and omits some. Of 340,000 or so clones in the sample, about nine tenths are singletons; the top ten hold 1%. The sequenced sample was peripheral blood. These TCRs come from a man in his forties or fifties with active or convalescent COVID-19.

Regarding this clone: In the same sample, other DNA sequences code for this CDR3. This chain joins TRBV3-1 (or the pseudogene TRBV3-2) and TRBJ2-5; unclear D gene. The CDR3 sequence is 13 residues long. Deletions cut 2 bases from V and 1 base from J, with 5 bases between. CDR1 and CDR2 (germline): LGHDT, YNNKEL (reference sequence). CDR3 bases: TGTGCCAGCAGCCAACAGGTCCAAGAGACCCAGTACTTC. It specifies CASSQQVQETQYF.

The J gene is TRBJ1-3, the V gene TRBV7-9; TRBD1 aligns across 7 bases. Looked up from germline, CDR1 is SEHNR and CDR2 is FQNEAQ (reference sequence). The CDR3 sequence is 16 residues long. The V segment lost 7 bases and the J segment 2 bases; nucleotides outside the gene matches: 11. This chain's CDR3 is CASTHTRGGPGNTIYF. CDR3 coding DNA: TGTGCCAGCACCCATACCCGAGGGGGCCCTGGAAACACCATATATTTT.

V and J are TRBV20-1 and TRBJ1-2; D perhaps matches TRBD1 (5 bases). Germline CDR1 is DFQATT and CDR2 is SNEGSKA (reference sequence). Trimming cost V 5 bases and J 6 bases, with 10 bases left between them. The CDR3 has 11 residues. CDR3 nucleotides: TGCAGTGCTTGGGGGGAGGATGGCTACACCTTC. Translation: CSAWGEDGYTF.

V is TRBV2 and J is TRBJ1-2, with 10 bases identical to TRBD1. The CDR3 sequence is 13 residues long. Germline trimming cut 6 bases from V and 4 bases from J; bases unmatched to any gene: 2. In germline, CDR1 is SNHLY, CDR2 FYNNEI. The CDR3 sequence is CASRDRGIYGYTF. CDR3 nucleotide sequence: TGTGCCAGCAGGGACAGGGGGATCTATGGCTACACCTTC.

The chain's CDR3 is CASSFGDRSNYGYTF. The CDR3 nucleotides are TGCGCCAGCAGCTTCGGGGACAGGAGTAACTATGGCTACACCTTC. This sequence joins TRBV5-1 and TRBJ1-2; 8 bases map to TRBD1. The CDR3 contains 15 residues. The ends lost 2 bases at V and 1 base at J; junction bases unmatched: 4. From germline, CDR1 is SGHRS and CDR2 YFSETQ.

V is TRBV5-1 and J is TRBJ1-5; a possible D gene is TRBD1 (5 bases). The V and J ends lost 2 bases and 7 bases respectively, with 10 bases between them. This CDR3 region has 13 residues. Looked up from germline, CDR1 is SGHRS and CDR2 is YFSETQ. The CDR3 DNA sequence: TGCGCCAGCAGCTTTGACAGTAACCAGCCCCAGCATTTT. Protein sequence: CASSFDSNQPQHF.

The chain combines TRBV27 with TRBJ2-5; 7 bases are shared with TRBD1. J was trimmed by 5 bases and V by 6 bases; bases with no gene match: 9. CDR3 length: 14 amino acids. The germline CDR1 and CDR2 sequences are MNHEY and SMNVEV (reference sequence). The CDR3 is CASSPPTGMETQYF. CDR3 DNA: TGTGCCAGCAGCCCTCCGACAGGGATGGAGACCCAGTACTTC.

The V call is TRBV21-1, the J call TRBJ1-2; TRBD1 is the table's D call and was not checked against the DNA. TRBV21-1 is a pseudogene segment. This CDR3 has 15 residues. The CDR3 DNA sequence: TGTGCCAGCAGCAAACGGGGGACAGGGGTATATGGCTACACCTTC. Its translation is CASSKRGTGVYGYTF.

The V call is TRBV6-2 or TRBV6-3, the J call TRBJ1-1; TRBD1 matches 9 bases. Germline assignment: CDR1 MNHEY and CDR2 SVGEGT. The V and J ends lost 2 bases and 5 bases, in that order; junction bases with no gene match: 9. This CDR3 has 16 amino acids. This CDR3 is CASSYPTGQGHTEAFF. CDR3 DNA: TGTGCCAGCAGTTACCCAACGGGACAGGGCCATACTGAAGCTTTCTTT.

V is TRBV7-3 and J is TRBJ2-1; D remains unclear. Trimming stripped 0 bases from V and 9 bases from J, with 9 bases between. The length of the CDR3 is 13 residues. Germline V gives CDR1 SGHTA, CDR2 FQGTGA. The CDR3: CASSLTAMGEQFF. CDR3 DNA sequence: TGTGCCAGCAGCTTAACAGCGATGGGTGAGCAGTTCTTC.

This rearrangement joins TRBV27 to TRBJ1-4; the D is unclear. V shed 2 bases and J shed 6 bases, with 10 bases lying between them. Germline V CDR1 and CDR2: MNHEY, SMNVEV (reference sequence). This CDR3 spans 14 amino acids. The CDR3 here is CASSLSRSDEKLFF. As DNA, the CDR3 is TGTGCCAGCAGTTTAAGTCGGTCGGATGAAAAACTGTTTTTT.

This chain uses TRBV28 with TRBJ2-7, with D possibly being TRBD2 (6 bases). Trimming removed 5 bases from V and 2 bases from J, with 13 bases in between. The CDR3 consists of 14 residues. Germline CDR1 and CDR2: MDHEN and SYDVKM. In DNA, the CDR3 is TGTGCCAGCAGTCCTCTAGCGCCAGCCTACGAGCAGTACTTC. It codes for CASSPLAPAYEQYF.

CDR3 loop: CASSRQGGYTEAFF. DNA of the CDR3: TGTGCCAGCAGCCGACAGGGCGGGTACACTGAAGCTTTCTTT. This chain uses TRBV7-9 with TRBJ1-1; 7 bases agree with TRBD1. The germline gives CDR1 SEHNR, CDR2 FQNEAQ (reference sequence). The CDR3 is 14 amino acids. The trim removed 5 bases at V and 3 bases at J, leaving 6 bases unmatched.

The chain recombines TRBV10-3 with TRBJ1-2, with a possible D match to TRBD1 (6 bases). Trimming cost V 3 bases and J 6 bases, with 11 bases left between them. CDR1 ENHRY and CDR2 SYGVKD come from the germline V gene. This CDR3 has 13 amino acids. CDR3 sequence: CAISDRGKNGYTF. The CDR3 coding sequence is TGTGCCATCAGTGACAGGGGTAAAAATGGCTACACCTTC.

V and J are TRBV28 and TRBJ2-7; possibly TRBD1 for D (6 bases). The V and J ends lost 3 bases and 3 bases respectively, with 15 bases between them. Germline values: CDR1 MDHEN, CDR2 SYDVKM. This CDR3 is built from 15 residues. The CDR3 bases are TGTGCCAGCAGTTTTTTCGGAAGGGGGATCTACGAGCAGTACTTC. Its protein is CASSFFGRGIYEQYF.

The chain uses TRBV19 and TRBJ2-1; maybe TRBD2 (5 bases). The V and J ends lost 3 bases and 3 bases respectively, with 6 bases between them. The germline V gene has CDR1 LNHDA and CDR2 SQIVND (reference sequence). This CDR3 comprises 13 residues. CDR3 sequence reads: CASSIGLYNEQFF. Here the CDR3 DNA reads TGTGCCAGTAGTATCGGACTCTACAATGAGCAGTTCTTC.

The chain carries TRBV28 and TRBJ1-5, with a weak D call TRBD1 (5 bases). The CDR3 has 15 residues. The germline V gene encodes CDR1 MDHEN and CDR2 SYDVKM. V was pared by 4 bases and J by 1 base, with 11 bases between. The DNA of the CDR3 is TGTGCCAGCAGTTCTGGAGGGACCAGCAATCAGCCCCAGCATTTT. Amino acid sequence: CASSSGGTSNQPQHF.

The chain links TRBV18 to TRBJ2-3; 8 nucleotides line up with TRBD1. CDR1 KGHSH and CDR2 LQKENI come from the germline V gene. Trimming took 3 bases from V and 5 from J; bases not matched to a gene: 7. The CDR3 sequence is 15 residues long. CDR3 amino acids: CASSPRTGTIDTQYF. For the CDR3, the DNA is TGTGCCAGCTCACCGCGGACAGGGACGATAGATACGCAGTATTTT. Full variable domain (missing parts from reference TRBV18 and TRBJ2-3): NAGVMQNPRHLVRRRGQEARLRCSPMKGHSHVYWYRQLPEEGLKFMVYLQKENIIDESGMPKERFSAEFPKEGPSILRIQQVVRGDSAAYFCASSPRTGTIDTQYFGPGTRLTVL.

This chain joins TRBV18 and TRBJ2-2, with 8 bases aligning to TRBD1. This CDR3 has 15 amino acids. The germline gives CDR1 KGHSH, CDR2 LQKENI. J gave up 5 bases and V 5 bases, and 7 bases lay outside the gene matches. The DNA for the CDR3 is TGTGCCAGCTCATCCGGTGACAGGGGAACCGGGGAGCTGTTTTTT. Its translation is CASSSGDRGTGELFF.